This T cell receptor beta chain appears in the sequencing data of a study of blood T cell repertoires in COVID-19. Study background: The study drew acute and convalescent COVID-19 samples from the United States, Italy and Spain.

This clone was observed a single time. V was shortened by 4 bases and J by 3 bases, with 16 bases between the two germline ends. Germline CDR1 SGHRS, CDR2 YFSETQ. This CDR3 has 15 amino acids. Sequencing was performed with immunoSEQ multiplex PCR; in TCRdb, only in-frame clones are kept and a portion is missing. The repertoire consists of more than 100,000 clones, with around three quarters occurring once and the leading ten covering roughly 4%. The sequenced sample consisted of peripheral blood. The chain links TRBV5-1 to TRBJ1-2; D gene unclear. This clonotype was obtained from a woman at least 80 years old with acute or convalescent COVID-19. CDR3 sequence reads: CASSRAKAGDYGYTF. CDR3 nucleotide sequence: TGCGCCAGCAGCCGAGCGAAGGCTGGTGACTATGGCTACACCTTC. Together with reference TRBV5-1 and TRBJ1-2, the CDR3 gives the full variable domain: KAGVTQTPRYLIKTRGQQVTLSCSPISGHRSVSWYQQTPGQGLQFLFEYFSETQRNKGNFPGRFSGRQFSNSRSEMNVSTLELGDSALYLCASSRAKAGDYGYTFGSGTRLTVV.